This TCR beta chain was sequenced during a study of T cells in pancreatic ductal adenocarcinoma. The germline CDR1 and CDR2 sequences are GTSNPN and SVGIG (reference sequence). The CDR3 is made up of 16 amino acids. Overall study results and limits: Tumor and blood clonality did not differ significantly, about 0.112 versus 0.072. Compared with tumor, blood showed more total productive templates and roughly 8-fold more clonotypes. This surgical cohort overrepresents the minority presenting with early-stage disease.

The selected patients with pancreatic ductal adenocarcinoma had surgery but no neoadjuvant therapy. Repertoires were generated with immunoSEQ multiplex PCR, while TCRdb's copy carries only in-frame clones and drops some. The table records roughly 100,000 clones, nearly 95% of them present only once. This clone was recorded only once. Its cognate antigen is unknown. Sequence at one end of the junction differs from germline and may be a read error. The chain has TRBV30 and TRBJ2-2, with D tentatively TRBD2 (6 bases). The specimen was PBMCs. The receptor was isolated from a human donor with pancreatic ductal adenocarcinoma. This chain's CDR3 is CAWSVSYGGNAGELFF. Written as DNA, the CDR3 is TGTGCCTGGAGTGTATCCTATGGAGGGAACGCCGGGGAGCTGTTTTTT.